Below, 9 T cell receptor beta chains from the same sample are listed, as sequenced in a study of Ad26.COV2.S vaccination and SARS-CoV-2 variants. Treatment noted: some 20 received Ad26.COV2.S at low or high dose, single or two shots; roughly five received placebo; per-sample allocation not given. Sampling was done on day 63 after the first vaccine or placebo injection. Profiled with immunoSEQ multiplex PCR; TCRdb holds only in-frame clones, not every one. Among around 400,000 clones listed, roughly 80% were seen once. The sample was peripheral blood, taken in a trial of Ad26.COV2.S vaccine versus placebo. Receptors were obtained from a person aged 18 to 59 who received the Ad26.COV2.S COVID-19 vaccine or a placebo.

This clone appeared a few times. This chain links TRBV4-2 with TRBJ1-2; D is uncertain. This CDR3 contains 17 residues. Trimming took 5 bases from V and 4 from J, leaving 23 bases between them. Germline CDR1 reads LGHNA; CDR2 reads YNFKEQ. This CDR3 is CASSASEASLKSYGYTF. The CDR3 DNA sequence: TGTGCCAGCAGCGCAAGCGAAGCCAGCCTAAAGTCCTATGGCTACACCTTC.

The CDR3 coding sequence is TGTGCCAGCAGCCTACTGGCGGGGGGGCCCCCCGGGGAGCTGTTTTTT. Encoded protein: CASSLLAGGPPGELFF. This chain connects TRBV11-2 to TRBJ2-2, with 9 bases that match TRBD2. CDR3 length: 16 amino acids. Germline CDR1 is SGHAT and CDR2 is FQNNGV. V shed 5 bases, J shed 6 bases, and the junction held 10 bases outside the gene matches.

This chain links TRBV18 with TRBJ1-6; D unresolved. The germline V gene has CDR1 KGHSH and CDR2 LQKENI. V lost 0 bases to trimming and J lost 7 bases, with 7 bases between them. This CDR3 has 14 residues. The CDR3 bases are TGTGCCAGCTCACCACCGATCGGGAATTCACCCCTCCACTTT. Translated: CASSPPIGNSPLHF.

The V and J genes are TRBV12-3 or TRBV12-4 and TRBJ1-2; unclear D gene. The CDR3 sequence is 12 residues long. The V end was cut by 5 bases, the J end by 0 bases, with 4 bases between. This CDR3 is CASSRSNYGYTF. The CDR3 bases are TGTGCCAGCAGTAGGTCTAACTATGGCTACACCTTC.

The chain's CDR3 is CASSPMTGDGYTF. CDR3 nucleotide sequence: TGTGCCAGCTCACCAATGACAGGGGATGGCTACACCTTC. The chain employs TRBV18 and TRBJ1-2, with 8 bases matching TRBD1. CDR1 and CDR2 (germline): KGHSH, LQKENI. J was trimmed by 6 bases and V by 2 bases; bases with no gene match: 2. The CDR3 consists of 13 residues.

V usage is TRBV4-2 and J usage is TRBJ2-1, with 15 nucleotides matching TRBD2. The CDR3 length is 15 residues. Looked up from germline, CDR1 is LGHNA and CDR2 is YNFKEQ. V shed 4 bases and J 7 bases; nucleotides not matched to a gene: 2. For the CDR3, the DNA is TGTGCCAGCAGCCGCGGACTAGCGGGGGGGAATGAGCAGTTCTTC. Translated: CASSRGLAGGNEQFF.

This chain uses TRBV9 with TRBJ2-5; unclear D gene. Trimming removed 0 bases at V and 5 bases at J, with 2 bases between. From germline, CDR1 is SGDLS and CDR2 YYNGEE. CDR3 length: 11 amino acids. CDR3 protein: CASSVAETQYF. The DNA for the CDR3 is TGTGCCAGCAGCGTAGCGGAGACCCAGTACTTC. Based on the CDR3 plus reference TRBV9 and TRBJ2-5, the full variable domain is DSGVTQTPKHLITATGQRVTLRCSPRSGDLSVYWYQQSLDQGLQFLIQYYNGEERAKGNILERFSAQQFPDLHSELNLSSLELGDSALYFCASSVAETQYFGPGTRLLVL.

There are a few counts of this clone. The CDR3 DNA is TGTGCCAGCAGCTCGCGGGGAGCGGGGGTCAACTACGAGCAGTACTTC. It encodes CASSSRGAGVNYEQYF. This chain joins TRBV5-4 and TRBJ2-7, with 8 bases identical to TRBD2. The length of the CDR3 is 16 residues. V lost 3 bases, J lost 3 bases, and 11 bases stayed unmatched. Per the germline V gene, CDR1 is SGHNT and CDR2 is YYREEE (reference sequence).

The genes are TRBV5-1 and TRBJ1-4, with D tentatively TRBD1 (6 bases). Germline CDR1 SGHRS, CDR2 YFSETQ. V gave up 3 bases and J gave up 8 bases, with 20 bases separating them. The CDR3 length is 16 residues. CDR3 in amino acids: CASSSLSGRGVEKLFF. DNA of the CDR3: TGCGCCAGCAGCTCCCTTAGCGGCAGGGGCGTGGAAAAACTGTTTTTT.